This TCR beta chain was retrieved from a study of T cells in narcolepsy. On this clone itself: Its antigen is not known.

Notes on the study in general: Autoreactive clone sequences were missing from some blood memory CD4+ repertoires. Autoreactive clonotypes reportedly recurred in blood of same and different patients, not controls.

The CDR3 runs to 14 residues. From germline, CDR1 is SGHDN and CDR2 FVKESK. The V segment lost 1 base and the J segment 6 bases; nucleotides outside the gene matches: 6. Using immunoSEQ multiplex PCR, the repertoire was profiled, and TCRdb retains in-frame clones only, with some absent. The repertoire has 25,000 to 30,000 clones, about 80% of them found once; the top ten carry 3.4%. V is TRBV14 and J is TRBJ2-7; 7 bases agree with TRBD2. Input material: CD45RA- memory CD4+ T cells from PBMCs. The sequence came from a human donor with narcolepsy. This chain's CDR3 is CASSQAAGKGEQYF. The CDR3 coding sequence is TGTGCCAGCAGCCAAGCAGCGGGGAAGGGCGAGCAGTACTTC.